The present T cell receptor (beta chain) was sequenced within a study of T cell responses to AZD1222 COVID-19 vaccine. Study-wide points: Spike-specific TCR breadth and depth both grew after two AZD1222 doses.

CDR3 length equals 13 residues. Germline assignment: CDR1 KGHSH and CDR2 LQKENI. V was shortened by 8 bases and J by 7 bases, with 16 bases between the two germline ends. As concerns this clone: What it recognizes is unknown.

Here immunoSEQ multiplex PCR was the method, and the copy in TCRdb shows in-frame clones only, minus some. The sample comprises 130,000 to 150,000 clones, approximately 88% of which are singletons, and roughly 16% rests with the top ten. The material was peripheral blood, obtained on day 0 of AZD1222 vaccination. The TCR originated in an adult in good health. The chain recombines TRBV18 with TRBJ2-3, with D perhaps TRBD1 (7 bases). Written as DNA, the CDR3 is TGTGCCAGCGTAGGACAGGAGGGAAATACGCAGTATTTT. Translating it yields CASVGQEGNTQYF.